A selection of T cell receptor beta chains follows, all from one sample in a study of control samples from healthy donors and cancer patients. Some clones are missing from TCRdb's copy, which holds only in-frame ones; the method was immunoSEQ multiplex PCR. The sample shows about 120,000 clones, roughly 92% of them seen only once. Material: blood. All receptors come from a man aged 18 to 30 in good health. CDR3s include the opening cysteine and the closing phenylalanine or tryptophan. D genes are given only for firm matches. Clone size is stated in some rows and not others, as once, few, many or a class when expanded.

J gene: TRBJ2-5
CDR3 length: 14
clone size: .
D gene: TRBD1
V gene: TRBV6-2/TRBV6-3
CDR3 protein: CASSLSTGAETQYF
CDR3 DNA: TGTGCCAGCAGTTTATCTACAGGGGCAGAGACCCAGTACTTC

J gene: TRBJ2-2
CDR3 length: 17
clone size: .
D gene: TRBD1
V gene: TRBV7-9
CDR3 protein: CASSLALGTGDTGELFF
CDR3 DNA: TGTGCCAGCAGCTTAGCGCTTGGGACAGGGGACACCGGGGAGCTGTTTTTT

J gene: TRBJ2-5
CDR3 length: 16
clone size: .
D gene: TRBD2
V gene: TRBV4-1
CDR3 protein: CASSQLAGGPKETQYF
CDR3 DNA: TGCGCCAGCAGCCAACTAGCGGGGGGGCCAAAGGAGACCCAGTACTTC

J gene: TRBJ1-1
CDR3 length: 12
clone size: .
D gene: TRBD1
V gene: TRBV6-5
CDR3 protein: CASSYDRAEAFF
CDR3 DNA: TGTGCCAGCAGTTATGACAGGGCTGAAGCTTTCTTT

J gene: TRBJ2-1
CDR3 length: 13
clone size: .
D gene: TRBD2
V gene: TRBV12-3/TRBV12-4
CDR3 protein: CASSLAGPNEQFF
CDR3 DNA: TGTGCCAGCAGTCTAGCGGGGCCCAATGAGCAGTTCTTC

J gene: TRBJ2-2
CDR3 length: 14
clone size: .
D gene: .
V gene: TRBV4-1
CDR3 protein: CASSQGANTGELFF
CDR3 DNA: TGCGCCAGCAGCCAAGGGGCGAACACCGGGGAGCTGTTTTTT

J gene: TRBJ2-3
CDR3 length: 15
clone size: .
D gene: .
V gene: TRBV7-2
CDR3 protein: CAISKRGAGTDTQYF
CDR3 DNA: TGTGCCATTTCCAAGAGGGGCGCGGGCACAGATACGCAGTATTTT

J gene: TRBJ2-7
CDR3 length: 15
clone size: .
D gene: TRBD2
V gene: TRBV11-2
CDR3 protein: CASSQERGFSYEQYF
CDR3 DNA: TGTGCCAGCAGCCAAGAGCGGGGGTTCTCGTACGAGCAGTACTTC

J gene: TRBJ1-4
CDR3 length: 14
clone size: .
D gene: .
V gene: TRBV27
CDR3 protein: CARGPGLANEKLFF
CDR3 DNA: TGTGCCAGGGGCCCGGGACTGGCTAATGAAAAACTGTTTTTT

J gene: TRBJ1-2
CDR3 length: 11
clone size: .
D gene: .
V gene: TRBV3-1/TRBV3-2
CDR3 protein: CASSEWYGYTF
CDR3 DNA: TGTGCCAGCAGCGAATGGTATGGCTACACCTTC

J gene: TRBJ1-1
CDR3 length: 16
clone size: .
D gene: .
V gene: TRBV7-9
CDR3 protein: CASSPGGWGRGTEAFF
CDR3 DNA: TGTGCCAGCAGCCCCGGAGGCTGGGGGCGGGGCACTGAAGCTTTCTTT

J gene: TRBJ1-1
CDR3 length: 13
clone size: .
D gene: .
V gene: TRBV10-2
CDR3 protein: CASSGGRPTEAFF
CDR3 DNA: TGCGCCAGCAGTGGAGGGAGGCCGACTGAAGCTTTCTTT

J gene: TRBJ2-7
CDR3 length: 14
clone size: .
D gene: TRBD1
V gene: TRBV7-9
CDR3 protein: CASSSTGVSYEQYF
CDR3 DNA: TGTGCCAGCAGCTCCACAGGGGTCTCCTACGAGCAGTACTTC

J gene: TRBJ2-1
CDR3 length: 15
clone size: .
D gene: TRBD2
V gene: TRBV6-1
CDR3 protein: CASSEPRGAGNEQFF
CDR3 DNA: TGTGCCAGCAGTGAACCGCGGGGGGCCGGCAATGAGCAGTTCTTC

J gene: TRBJ1-1
CDR3 length: 15
clone size: .
D gene: .
V gene: TRBV9
CDR3 protein: CASSVEQVASREAFF
CDR3 DNA: TGTGCCAGCAGCGTAGAACAGGTGGCCTCGAGGGAAGCTTTCTTT

J gene: TRBJ2-3
CDR3 length: 11
clone size: .
D gene: .
V gene: TRBV27
CDR3 protein: CASSYGDTQYF
CDR3 DNA: TGTGCCAGCAGTTACGGAGATACGCAGTATTTT

J gene: TRBJ2-3
CDR3 length: 15
clone size: .
D gene: TRBD2
V gene: TRBV2
CDR3 protein: CASSPTRSTSVTQYF
CDR3 DNA: TGTGCCAGCAGTCCAACCCGTTCGACTAGCGTTACGCAGTATTTT

J gene: TRBJ2-7
CDR3 length: 16
clone size: few
D gene: TRBD1
V gene: TRBV25-1
CDR3 protein: CASRGDSRSGYYEQYF
CDR3 DNA: TGTGCCAGCAGAGGGGACAGCCGCTCTGGGTACTACGAGCAGTACTTC

J gene: TRBJ2-7
CDR3 length: 13
clone size: .
D gene: .
V gene: TRBV6-6
CDR3 protein: CASSPGSSYEQYF
CDR3 DNA: TGTGCCAGCAGTCCAGGGAGCTCCTACGAGCAGTACTTC

J gene: TRBJ2-7
CDR3 length: 13
clone size: .
D gene: .
V gene: TRBV5-1
CDR3 protein: CASSPRAFDEQYF
CDR3 DNA: TGCGCCAGCAGCCCCCGAGCTTTCGACGAGCAGTACTTC

J gene: TRBJ2-3
CDR3 length: 14
clone size: .
D gene: .
V gene: TRBV9
CDR3 protein: CASSRDFSTDTQYF
CDR3 DNA: TGTGCCAGCAGCCGGGACTTCTCCACAGATACGCAGTATTTT

J gene: TRBJ1-5
CDR3 length: 12
clone size: .
D gene: .
V gene: TRBV7-2
CDR3 protein: CASSPRDQPQHF
CDR3 DNA: TGTGCCAGCAGCCCCAGGGATCAGCCCCAGCATTTT

J gene: TRBJ2-1
CDR3 length: 16
clone size: .
D gene: .
V gene: TRBV7-6
CDR3 protein: CASSLGTHSSYNEQFF
CDR3 DNA: TGTGCCAGCAGCTTGGGGACACACTCGAGCTACAATGAGCAGTTCTTC

J gene: TRBJ2-7
CDR3 length: 16
clone size: .
D gene: .
V gene: TRBV10-3
CDR3 protein: CAISESSRGEIHEQYF
CDR3 DNA: TGTGCCATCAGTGAGTCATCAAGGGGGGAAATCCACGAGCAGTACTTC

J gene: TRBJ1-1
CDR3 length: 13
clone size: .
D gene: .
V gene: TRBV13
CDR3 protein: CASSYTGNTEAFF
CDR3 DNA: TGTGCCAGCAGCTACACCGGGAACACTGAAGCTTTCTTT

J gene: TRBJ1-1
CDR3 length: 15
clone size: .
D gene: TRBD1
V gene: TRBV11-2
CDR3 protein: CASSLGLGQGYEAFF
CDR3 DNA: TGTGCCAGCAGCTTAGGACTAGGACAGGGGTACGAAGCTTTCTTT

J gene: TRBJ2-1
CDR3 length: 16
clone size: once
D gene: TRBD1
V gene: TRBV6-6
CDR3 protein: CASSYSSGQGVNEQFF
CDR3 DNA: TGTGCCAGCAGTTACTCGTCGGGACAGGGTGTAAATGAGCAGTTCTTC

J gene: TRBJ1-5
CDR3 length: 14
clone size: .
D gene: .
V gene: TRBV2
CDR3 protein: CASSDSVNSQPQHF
CDR3 DNA: TGTGCCAGCAGTGATTCGGTAAACAGTCAGCCCCAGCATTTT

J gene: TRBJ1-1
CDR3 length: 17
clone size: .
D gene: TRBD1
V gene: TRBV3-1/TRBV3-2
CDR3 protein: CASSPGATGGGNTEAFF
CDR3 DNA: TGTGCCAGCAGCCCAGGGGCAACAGGGGGCGGTAACACTGAAGCTTTCTTT

J gene: TRBJ1-1
CDR3 length: 12
clone size: .
D gene: .
V gene: TRBV6-5
CDR3 protein: CASSNTVGRGFF
CDR3 DNA: TGTGCCAGCAGTAACACGGTGGGGCGAGGTTTCTTT

J gene: TRBJ1-3
CDR3 length: 14
clone size: .
D gene: TRBD1
V gene: TRBV3-1/TRBV3-2
CDR3 protein: CASSQAGGLNTIYF
CDR3 DNA: TGTGCCAGCAGCCAAGCAGGGGGTCTAAACACCATATATTTT

J gene: TRBJ2-7
CDR3 length: 10
clone size: .
D gene: .
V gene: TRBV20-1
CDR3 protein: CSAKRGEQYF
CDR3 DNA: TGCAGTGCTAAACGGGGCGAGCAGTACTTC

J gene: TRBJ2-7
CDR3 length: 13
clone size: .
D gene: .
V gene: TRBV5-4
CDR3 protein: CASGKTPSYEQYF
CDR3 DNA: TGTGCCAGCGGCAAGACACCTTCCTACGAGCAGTACTTC

J gene: TRBJ2-7
CDR3 length: 13
clone size: .
D gene: .
V gene: TRBV29-1
CDR3 protein: CSVGAAGNYEQYF
CDR3 DNA: TGCAGCGTTGGAGCGGCGGGTAACTACGAGCAGTACTTC

J gene: TRBJ1-1
CDR3 length: 16
clone size: .
D gene: .
V gene: TRBV11-3
CDR3 protein: CASSLKVGGSNTEAFF
CDR3 DNA: TGTGCCAGCAGCTTAAAGGTAGGGGGATCGAACACTGAAGCTTTCTTT

J gene: TRBJ1-6
CDR3 length: 17
clone size: .
D gene: .
V gene: TRBV3-1/TRBV3-2
CDR3 protein: CASSQKRGGPYNSPLHF
CDR3 DNA: TGTGCCAGCAGCCAAAAGAGGGGGGGGCCTTATAATTCACCCCTCCACTTT

J gene: TRBJ2-1
CDR3 length: 14
clone size: .
D gene: TRBD1
V gene: TRBV5-5
CDR3 protein: CASSWGQGPNEQFF
CDR3 DNA: TGTGCCAGCAGCTGGGGACAGGGTCCCAATGAGCAGTTCTTC

J gene: TRBJ2-1
CDR3 length: 13
clone size: .
D gene: TRBD2
V gene: TRBV5-1
CDR3 protein: CASSRGLAGEQFF
CDR3 DNA: TGCGCCAGCAGCAGGGGACTAGCGGGGGAGCAGTTCTTC